A single sample is the source of the 21 T cell receptor beta chains below, sequenced in a study of spatial heterogeneity in lung cancer. The sample's time point: sample taken at primary tumor resection. Sequencing of whole RNA from tumor, nontumor lung or frozen PBMC involved no sorting. One entry per CDR3 protein, called by TCRdb with MiXCR from the 5' RACE reads. The repertoire consists of roughly 91,000 distinct CDR3 sequences, with about 20% occurring once and the leading ten covering 5% to 7.5%. The sample in question was PBMCs, obtained at surgery. The origin of the receptors is a male donor with early-stage non-small cell lung cancer.

This clonotype was counted ten times or more. The chain couples TRBV6-6 to TRBJ2-7; no reliable D call. The CDR3 is 14 amino acids. V was shortened by 0 bases and J by 6 bases, with 12 bases between the two germline ends. Germline loops: CDR1 MNHNY, CDR2 SVGAGI (reference sequence). The CDR3 region is CASSYSERAPEQYF. The CDR3 DNA sequence: TGTGCCAGCAGTTACTCGGAGCGAGCCCCCGAGCAGTACTTC.

The sample holds a few counts of this clonotype. The chain has TRBV15 and TRBJ1-6; D gene uncertain. The CDR3 sequence is 12 residues long. V gave up 5 bases and J gave up 8 bases, with 7 bases separating them. Per germline, CDR1 LNHNV and CDR2 YYDKDF (reference sequence). The CDR3 DNA sequence: TGTGCCACCAGCCGGTCGGATTCACCCCTCCACTTT. It translates to CATSRSDSPLHF.

This chain uses TRBV6-4 with TRBJ1-6; D gene unclear. Trimming took 3 bases from V and 9 from J, leaving 12 bases between them. This CDR3 contains 14 residues. The germline gives CDR1 MRHNA, CDR2 SNTAGT. CDR3 sequence: CASSDRPGGSPLHF. As DNA, the CDR3 is TGTGCCAGCAGTGATCGTCCCGGAGGTTCACCCCTCCACTTT.

This clonotype was seen only a few times. The chain uses TRBV28 and TRBJ2-3; D unclear. From germline, CDR1 is MDHEN and CDR2 SYDVKM. The CDR3 is 16 amino acids. V was clipped by 2 bases and J by 0 bases, with 12 bases between them. CDR3: CASSLPAQTSTDTQYF. CDR3 sequence (DNA): TGTGCCAGCAGTTTACCCGCCCAAACAAGCACAGATACGCAGTATTTT.

This chain joins TRBV20-1 and TRBJ1-1; D unclear. Germline V gene lookup returns CDR1 DFQATT and CDR2 SNEGSKA (reference sequence). V was clipped by 1 base and J by 5 bases, with 14 bases between them. This CDR3 comprises 14 residues. CDR3 nucleotides: TGCAGTGCTAGAGTTCGCATTGGGAGGACTGAAGCTTTCTTT. Protein product: CSARVRIGRTEAFF.

The chain couples TRBV7-2 to TRBJ2-7; 11 nucleotides align to TRBD2. CDR3 size: 15 residues. Germline CDR1 reads SGHTA; CDR2 reads FQGNSA. The J segment lost 6 bases and the V segment lost 1 base, leaving 5 bases of the junction unmatched. CDR3 in DNA: TGTGCCAGCAGCTTAGTGGGTAGCGGGAGGGTCGAGCAGTACTTC. It is translated as CASSLVGSGRVEQYF. Drawing the rest from reference TRBV7-2 and TRBJ2-7, the complete variable domain is GAGVSQSPSNKVTEKGKDVELRCDPISGHTALYWYRQSLGQGLEFLIYFQGNSAPDKSGLPSDRFSAERTGGSVSTLTIQRTQQEDSAVYLCASSLVGSGRVEQYFGPGTRLTVT.

This clonotype came up a few times. This chain uses TRBV2 with TRBJ1-1, with a tentative D call TRBD1 (6 bases). The V gene's germline CDR1 is SNHLY and CDR2 FYNNEI. The CDR3 spans 14 residues. V lost 6 bases and J 1 base, leaving 12 bases between the germline ends. CDR3 sequence: CASRGAGWNTEAFF. DNA of the CDR3: TGTGCCAGCAGGGGGGCAGGATGGAACACTGAAGCTTTCTTT.

The rearrangement uses TRBV19 and TRBJ2-2; 8 nucleotides match TRBD1. J was trimmed by 4 bases and V by 4 bases; bases with no gene match: 2. The CDR3 is made up of 14 amino acids. CDR1 LNHDA and CDR2 SQIVND come from the germline V gene (reference sequence). The CDR3 region is CASSTTGVTGELFF. CDR3 DNA: TGTGCCAGTAGTACGACAGGGGTCACCGGGGAGCTGTTTTTT.

This clonotype was picked up a small number of times. The CDR3 spells CASSQVQGPYEQYF. CDR3 bases: TGTGCCAGCAGCCAAGTACAGGGCCCCTACGAGCAGTACTTC. This sequence joins TRBV3-1 and TRBJ2-7; TRBD1 is a possible D gene (6 bases). V was shortened by 1 base and J by 2 bases, with 9 bases between the two germline ends. CDR1 is LGHDT, CDR2 YNNKEL, per germline (reference sequence). The CDR3 runs 14 residues.

The rearrangement links TRBV5-1 to TRBJ2-2, with D maybe TRBD2 (6 bases). CDR1 SGHRS and CDR2 YFSETQ come from the germline V gene. The CDR3 runs to 14 residues. The V gene lost 4 bases and the J gene lost 7 bases, with 14 bases spanning the gap. The CDR3 nucleotides read TGCGCCAGCAGCCTCGGGAGTATTGGCGGGGAGCTGTTTTTT. Protein sequence: CASSLGSIGGELFF.

This clonotype was counted many times. V and J are TRBV27 and TRBJ1-4; 8 positions match TRBD1. J gave up 3 bases and V 4 bases, and 4 bases lay outside the gene matches. The length of the CDR3 is 15 residues. CDR1 MNHEY and CDR2 SMNVEV come from the germline V gene (reference sequence). CDR3: CASSSPGQANEKLFF. The CDR3 region has the DNA TGTGCCAGCAGTTCTCCGGGACAGGCTAATGAAAAACTGTTTTTT.

This clonotype was detected only a few times. This chain joins TRBV4-2 and TRBJ2-7, with TRBD1 matching 9 bases. V trimming: 1 base; J trimming: 2 bases; junction bases outside the gene matches: 3. In germline, CDR1 is LGHNA, CDR2 YNFKEQ. The CDR3 totals 15 residues. The CDR3 loop is CASSQVGTGPYEQYF. The CDR3, as DNA: TGTGCCAGCAGCCAAGTGGGGACAGGGCCCTACGAGCAGTACTTC.

Ten or more counts support this clonotype. The gene calls are TRBV10-3 and TRBJ1-5; 9 positions match TRBD1. V was clipped by 10 bases and J by 5 bases; unmatched bases: 6. The CDR3 extends over 13 amino acids. Germline V lookup: CDR1 ENHRY, CDR2 SYGVKD. The CDR3 nucleotides read TGTGCCACCGGGACAGGGTCCCATCAGCCCCAGCATTTT. Encoded protein: CATGTGSHQPQHF.

The table lists this clonotype with a few counts. The chain carries TRBV7-9 and TRBJ2-7; a possible D gene is TRBD2 (6 bases). Germline-derived CDR1 and CDR2 are SEHNR and FQNEAQ (reference sequence). There are 14 residues in the CDR3. Deletions cut 5 bases from V and 2 bases from J, with 13 bases between. CDR3 sequence (DNA): TGTGCCAGCAGCCCGCGGGGACCGACCTACGAGCAGTACTTC. It translates to CASSPRGPTYEQYF.

The V call is TRBV7-2, the J call TRBJ2-4; 8 nucleotides line up with TRBD2. V dropped 5 bases and J dropped 3; count of bases not matched to a gene: 9. This CDR3 is 16 amino acids long. Germline assignment: CDR1 SGHTA and CDR2 FQGNSA. CDR3 bases: TGTGCCAGCAGCCCCGCAGGGCGGGGGGTCAAAAACATTCAGTACTTC. This codes for CASSPAGRGVKNIQYF.

The V call is TRBV5-1, the J call TRBJ2-3; possibly TRBD2 for D (5 bases). The CDR3 contains 13 residues. Trimming took off 2 bases at V and 5 bases at J, with 9 bases between the two ends. Germline values: CDR1 SGHRS, CDR2 YFSETQ. CDR3 residues: CASSFRGRDTQYF. The DNA for the CDR3 is TGCGCCAGCAGCTTCAGAGGGAGAGATACGCAGTATTTT.

The rearrangement joins TRBV7-9 to TRBJ2-3, with D perhaps matching TRBD1 (6 bases). The CDR3 covers 16 residues. Germline V gene lookup returns CDR1 SEHNR and CDR2 FQNEAQ (reference sequence). The V and J ends lost 1 base and 6 bases respectively, with 17 bases between them. The CDR3: CASSLGSSSGVDTQYF. The CDR3 coding sequence is TGTGCCAGCAGCTTAGGATCTAGCTCAGGGGTGGATACGCAGTATTTT.

This clonotype was found once. The genes are TRBV19 and TRBJ2-2; possibly TRBD1 or TRBD2 for D (5 bases each). From germline, CDR1 is LNHDA and CDR2 SQIVND (reference sequence). Trimming left V 3 bases short and J 0 bases short, with 11 bases between. The CDR3 extends over 16 amino acids. As DNA, the CDR3 is TGTGCCAGTAGTATGGGGGACCGCCCGAACACCGGGGAGCTGTTTTTT. Its translation is CASSMGDRPNTGELFF. Variable domain in full (rest from reference TRBV19 and TRBJ2-2): DGGITQSPKYLFRKEGQNVTLSCEQNLNHDAMYWYRQDPGQGLRLIYYSQIVNDFQKGDIAEGYSVSREKKESFPLTVTSAQKNPTAFYLCASSMGDRPNTGELFFGEGSRLTVL.

This clonotype was counted ten times or more. The genes are TRBV4-3 and TRBJ1-2; maybe TRBD1 (5 bases). CDR3 size: 18 residues. Trimming took 1 base from V and 3 from J, leaving 21 bases between them. Germline values: CDR1 LGHNA, CDR2 YSLEER. The CDR3 sequence is CASSQGGAGPGSYYGYTF. CDR3 DNA: TGCGCCAGCAGCCAAGGGGGAGCAGGGCCGGGATCGTACTATGGCTACACCTTC.

The V call is TRBV7-6, the J call TRBJ2-3, with 14 bases fitting TRBD2. This CDR3 is 17 amino acids long. V lost 5 bases to trimming and J lost 2 bases; unmatched junction nucleotides: 6. Germline CDR1 and CDR2: SGHVS and FNYEAQ. The DNA of the CDR3 is TGTGCCAGCAGCACCCGACTAGCGGGGGGGTACACAGATACGCAGTATTTT. Encoded protein: CASSTRLAGGYTDTQYF.

This clonotype came up many times. The chain is built from TRBV28 and TRBJ2-7; D uncertain. V shed 5 bases and J shed 3 bases, with 17 bases lying between them. Germline CDR1 reads MDHEN; CDR2 reads SYDVKM. CDR3 length equals 15 residues. The CDR3 protein is CASSPRPRAYYEQYF. The CDR3 DNA sequence: TGTGCCAGCAGTCCGCGCCCCCGGGCGTACTACGAGCAGTACTTC.